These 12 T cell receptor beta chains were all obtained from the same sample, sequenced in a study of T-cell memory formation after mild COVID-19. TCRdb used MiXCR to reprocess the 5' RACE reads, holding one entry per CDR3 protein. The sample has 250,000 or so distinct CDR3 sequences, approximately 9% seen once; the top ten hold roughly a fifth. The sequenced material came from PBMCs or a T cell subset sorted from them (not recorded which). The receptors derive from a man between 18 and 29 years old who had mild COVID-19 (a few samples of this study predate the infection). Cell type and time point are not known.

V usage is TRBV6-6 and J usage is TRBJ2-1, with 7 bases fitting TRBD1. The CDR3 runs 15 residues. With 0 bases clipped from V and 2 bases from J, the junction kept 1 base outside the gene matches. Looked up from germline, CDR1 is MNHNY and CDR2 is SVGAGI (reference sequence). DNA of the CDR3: TGTGCCAGCAGTTACTCTGGGACAGCCTACAATGAGCAGTTCTTC. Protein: CASSYSGTAYNEQFF.

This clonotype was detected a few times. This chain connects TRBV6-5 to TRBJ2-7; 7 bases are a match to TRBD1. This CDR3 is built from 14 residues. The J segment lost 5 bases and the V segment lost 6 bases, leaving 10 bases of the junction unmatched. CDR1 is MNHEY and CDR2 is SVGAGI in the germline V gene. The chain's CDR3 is CASRAQGVIDEQYF. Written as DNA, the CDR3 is TGTGCCAGCAGGGCCCAGGGGGTTATCGACGAGCAGTACTTC.

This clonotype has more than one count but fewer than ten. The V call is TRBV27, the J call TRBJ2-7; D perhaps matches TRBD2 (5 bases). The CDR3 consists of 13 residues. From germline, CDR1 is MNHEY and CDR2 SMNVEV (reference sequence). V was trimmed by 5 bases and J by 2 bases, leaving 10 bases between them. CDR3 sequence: CASSHGITYEQYV. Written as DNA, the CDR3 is TGTGCCAGCAGTCACGGGATCACCTACGAGCAGTACGTC.

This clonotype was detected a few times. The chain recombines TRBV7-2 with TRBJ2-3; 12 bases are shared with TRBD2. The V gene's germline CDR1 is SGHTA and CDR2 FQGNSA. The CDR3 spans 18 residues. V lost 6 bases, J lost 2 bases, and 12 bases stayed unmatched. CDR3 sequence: CASSSLKGLAGNTDTQYF. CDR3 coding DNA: TGTGCCAGCAGTTCACTAAAAGGACTAGCGGGGAACACAGATACGCAGTATTTT.

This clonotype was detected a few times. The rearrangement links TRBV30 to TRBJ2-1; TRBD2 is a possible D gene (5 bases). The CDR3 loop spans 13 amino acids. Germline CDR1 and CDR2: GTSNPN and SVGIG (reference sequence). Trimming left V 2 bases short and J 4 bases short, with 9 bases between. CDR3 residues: CAWSRGQYNEQFF. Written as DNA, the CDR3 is TGTGCCTGGAGTAGAGGGCAATACAATGAGCAGTTCTTC.

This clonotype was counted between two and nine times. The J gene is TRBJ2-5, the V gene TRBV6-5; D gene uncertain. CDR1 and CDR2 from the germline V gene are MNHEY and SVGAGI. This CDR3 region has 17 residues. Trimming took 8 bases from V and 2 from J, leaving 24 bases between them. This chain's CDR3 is CASSSDPGRNFQETQYF. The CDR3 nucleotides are TGTGCCAGCTCTTCAGATCCGGGCAGGAACTTTCAAGAGACCCAGTACTTC.

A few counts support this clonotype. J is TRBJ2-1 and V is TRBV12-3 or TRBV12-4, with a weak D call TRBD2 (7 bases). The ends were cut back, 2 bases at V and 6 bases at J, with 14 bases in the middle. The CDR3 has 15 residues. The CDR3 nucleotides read TGTGCCAGCAGTTTATGGCGGGGGCCAGTCAATGAGCAGTTCTTC. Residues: CASSLWRGPVNEQFF.

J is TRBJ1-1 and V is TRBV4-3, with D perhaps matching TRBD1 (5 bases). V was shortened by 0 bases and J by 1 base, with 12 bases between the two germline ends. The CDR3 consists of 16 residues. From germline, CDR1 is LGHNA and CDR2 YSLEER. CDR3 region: CASSQDGAYQNTEAFF. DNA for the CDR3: TGCGCCAGCAGCCAAGACGGGGCATACCAGAACACTGAAGCTTTCTTT.

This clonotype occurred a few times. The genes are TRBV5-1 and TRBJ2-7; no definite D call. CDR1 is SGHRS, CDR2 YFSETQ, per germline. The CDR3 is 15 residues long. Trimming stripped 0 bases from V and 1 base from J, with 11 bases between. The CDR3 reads CASSLAQAPSYEQYF. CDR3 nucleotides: TGCGCCAGCAGCTTGGCCCAGGCCCCTTCCTACGAGCAGTACTTC. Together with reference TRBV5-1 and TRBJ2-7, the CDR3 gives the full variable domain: KAGVTQTPRYLIKTRGQQVTLSCSPISGHRSVSWYQQTPGQGLQFLFEYFSETQRNKGNFPGRFSGRQFSNSRSEMNVSTLELGDSALYLCASSLAQAPSYEQYFGPGTRLTVT.

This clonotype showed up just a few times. The CDR3 protein is CSARAVAGGPETQYF. The CDR3 DNA reads as TGCAGTGCTAGAGCGGTGGCGGGGGGGCCGGAGACCCAGTACTTC. The chain uses TRBV20-1 and TRBJ2-5; 9 bases agree with TRBD2. The V segment lost 1 base and the J segment 5 bases; nucleotides outside the gene matches: 8. This CDR3 has 15 amino acids. Germline values: CDR1 DFQATT, CDR2 SNEGSKA (reference sequence).

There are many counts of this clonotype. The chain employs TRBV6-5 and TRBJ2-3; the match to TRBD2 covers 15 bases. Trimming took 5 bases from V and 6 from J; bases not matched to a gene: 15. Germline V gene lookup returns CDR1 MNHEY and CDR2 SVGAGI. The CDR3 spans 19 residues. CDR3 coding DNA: TGTGCCAGCAGTAGGGGACTAGCGGGGGGACGCCCCCAGACTGATACGCAGTATTTT. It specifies CASSRGLAGGRPQTDTQYF.

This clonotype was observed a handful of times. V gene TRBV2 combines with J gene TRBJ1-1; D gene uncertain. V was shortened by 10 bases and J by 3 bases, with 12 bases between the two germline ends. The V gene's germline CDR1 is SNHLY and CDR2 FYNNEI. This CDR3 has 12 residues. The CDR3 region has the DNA TGTGCCACACGATTGACCTACACTGAAGCTTTCTTT. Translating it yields CATRLTYTEAFF.